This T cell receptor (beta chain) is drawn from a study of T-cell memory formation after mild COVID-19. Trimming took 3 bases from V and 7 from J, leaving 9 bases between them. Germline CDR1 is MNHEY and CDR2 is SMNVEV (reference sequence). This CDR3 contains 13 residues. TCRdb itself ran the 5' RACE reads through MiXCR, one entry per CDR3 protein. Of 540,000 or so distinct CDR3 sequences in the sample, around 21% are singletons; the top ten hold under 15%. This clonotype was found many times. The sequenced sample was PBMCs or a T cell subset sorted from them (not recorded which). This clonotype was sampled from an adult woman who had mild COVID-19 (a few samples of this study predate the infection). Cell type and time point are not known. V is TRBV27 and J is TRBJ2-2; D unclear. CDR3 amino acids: CASSFPTGGELFF. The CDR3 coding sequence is TGTGCCAGCAGTTTCCCAACCGGCGGGGAGCTGTTTTTT.